Below, 23 T cell receptor beta chains from the same sample are listed, as sequenced in a study of cytomegalovirus exposure and HLA in healthy donors. PCR primers comprised 60 Vbeta and 13 Jbeta primers. Measured with immunoSEQ multiplex PCR; TCRdb has only the in-frame clones, and not every one. This sample has fewer than 70,000 clones; roughly 84% occur once, and the top ten carry 1.5% to 2%. Material for sequencing was PBMCs. The origin of the receptors is a human donor in good health.

Here the CDR3 reads CASSLAPGWQETQYF. CDR3 DNA: TGTGCCAGCAGCTTAGCGCCAGGATGGCAAGAGACCCAGTACTTC. The J gene is TRBJ2-5, the V gene TRBV7-2; no firm D call. Germline assignment: CDR1 SGHTA and CDR2 FQGNSA. The length of the CDR3 is 15 residues. Trimming left V 0 bases short and J 2 bases short, with 10 bases between.

V is TRBV7-2 and J is TRBJ2-3, with D perhaps matching TRBD2 (6 bases). Trimming shortened V by 8 bases and J by 2 bases, and 20 bases separated the two germline ends. The CDR3 is 16 amino acids. Germline loops: CDR1 SGHTA, CDR2 FQGNSA. This CDR3 reads CASPPPGVSYTDTQYF. In DNA form, the CDR3 reads TGTGCCAGCCCCCCCCCGGGGGTGTCCTACACAGATACGCAGTATTTT.

The chain joins TRBV6-1 to TRBJ2-5; D is uncertain. The J call may be incorrect, as the DNA end agrees better with TRBJ2-7. The length of the CDR3 is 14 residues. Germline V gene lookup returns CDR1 MNHNS and CDR2 SASEGT. As DNA, the CDR3 is TGTGCCAGCAGTGCCGAGAGGTCCTTCTACGAGCAGTACTTC. Translating gives CASSAERSFYEQYF.

The chain joins TRBV11-2 to TRBJ2-7; 9 bases agree with TRBD2. The germline gives CDR1 SGHAT, CDR2 FQNNGV. The length of the CDR3 is 19 residues. The V gene end was trimmed by 3 bases and the J gene end by 2 bases; junction bases not matched to a gene: 17. The CDR3 bases are TGTGCCAGCAGCTTTAGCGGGAGTCTAATGCCCCCCCAGGCCTACGAGCAGTACTTC. It specifies CASSFSGSLMPPQAYEQYF.

The genes are TRBV5-6 and TRBJ2-3, with 9 bases matching TRBD2. CDR1 is SGHDT, CDR2 YYEEEE, per germline. This CDR3 is 15 amino acids long. J gave up 1 base and V 1 base, and 1 base lay outside the gene matches. CDR3 sequence: CASSLRTSGTDTQYF. As DNA, the CDR3 is TGTGCCAGCAGCTTGAGGACTAGCGGCACAGATACGCAGTATTTT.

This clone has more than one count but fewer than ten. The chain combines TRBV5-4 with TRBJ2-7, with 10 bases lining up with TRBD2. V gave up 5 bases and J gave up 4 bases; unmatched junction bases: 6. Germline loops: CDR1 SGHNT, CDR2 YYREEE (reference sequence). The CDR3 sequence is 14 residues long. The CDR3 is CASRASGSGYEQYF. The CDR3 DNA follows: TGTGCCAGCAGGGCTAGCGGGAGTGGTTACGAGCAGTACTTC.

As to this clone: One end of the junction varies from germline; a read error may be responsible. The chain uses TRBV28 and TRBJ1-3, with 7 bases identical to TRBD1. This CDR3 is 12 amino acids long. The germline V gene encodes CDR1 MDHEN and CDR2 SYDVKM. CDR3 protein: CASSLLGQRPRF. The DNA of the CDR3 is TGTGCCAGCAGTTTATTGGGACAGAGGCCTCGTTTT.

The J gene is TRBJ1-1, the V gene TRBV19, with a weak D call TRBD1 (5 bases). V was cut by 4 bases and J by 2 bases, with 14 bases left in between. CDR3 length: 15 residues. Per germline, CDR1 LNHDA and CDR2 SQIVND (reference sequence). CDR3 sequence (DNA): TGTGCCAGTAGTACCTCACAGGTACCAAACACTGAAGCTTTCTTT. This translates into CASSTSQVPNTEAFF.

This clone was counted a few times. V is TRBV19 and J is TRBJ2-4; 7 bases match TRBD1. The germline V gene encodes CDR1 LNHDA and CDR2 SQIVND (reference sequence). The CDR3 has 16 residues. Unmatched junction bases numbered 11, after V lost 5 bases and J lost 4 bases. Written as DNA, the CDR3 is TGTGCCAGTAGTGCTACAGGGGACCGTGTTAAAAACATTCAGTACTTC. It encodes CASSATGDRVKNIQYF.

This chain joins TRBV4-1 and TRBJ2-3, with TRBD2 matching 13 bases. This CDR3 has 17 residues. With V trimmed by 4 bases and J by 3 bases, 7 bases remained unmatched. Germline V gives CDR1 MGHRA, CDR2 YSYEKL. CDR3 nucleotide sequence: TGCGCCAGCAGCCTACAAGAGGGACTAGCGGGGACAGATACGCAGTATTTT. Amino acid sequence: CASSLQEGLAGTDTQYF.

This chain links TRBV6-1 with TRBJ2-5, with D perhaps TRBD1 (5 bases). Germline V gives CDR1 MNHNS, CDR2 SASEGT. The CDR3 is made up of 12 amino acids. V was cut by 6 bases and J by 5 bases, with 10 bases left in between. This chain's CDR3 is CASRQGYETQYF. The CDR3 coding sequence is TGTGCCAGCAGGCAGGGTTACGAGACCCAGTACTTC.

This clone showed up just once. The chain employs TRBV6-1 and TRBJ1-5, with 8 bases matching TRBD1. The CDR3 contains 14 residues. V lost 7 bases, J lost 5 bases, and 7 bases stayed unmatched. Germline V gene lookup returns CDR1 MNHNS and CDR2 SASEGT. This chain's CDR3 is CASTWGTGDQPQHF. In DNA, the CDR3 is TGTGCCAGCACGTGGGGGACAGGAGATCAGCCCCAGCATTTT.

The chain links TRBV2 to TRBJ2-6; the match to TRBD1 covers 9 bases. V dropped 6 bases and J dropped 0; count of bases not matched to a gene: 9. The CDR3 consists of 18 residues. Germline V gives CDR1 SNHLY, CDR2 FYNNEI. The CDR3 spells CASRQRQGENSGANVLTF. The CDR3 DNA reads as TGTGCCAGCAGACAAAGACAGGGGGAAAACTCTGGGGCCAACGTCCTGACTTTC.

This clone was picked up a small number of times. This chain links TRBV10-3 with TRBJ1-3; 9 bases are shared with TRBD1. Germline CDR1 and CDR2: ENHRY and SYGVKD. J lost 9 bases, V lost 5 bases, and 5 bases had no gene match. CDR3 size: 13 residues. The CDR3 region has the DNA TGTGCCATCAGTCTGGGACAGGGAGGCACCATATATTTT. Translated, it gives CAISLGQGGTIYF.

The chain joins TRBV19 to TRBJ2-6; D not resolved. The CDR3 loop spans 16 amino acids. Germline V gene sequence: CDR1 LNHDA, CDR2 SQIVND (reference sequence). V was cut by 1 base and J by 0 bases, with 7 bases left in between. The CDR3 loop is CASSIGRFSGANVLTF. The CDR3 DNA is TGTGCCAGTAGTATAGGGCGGTTCTCTGGGGCCAACGTCCTGACTTTC.

This chain joins TRBV5-4 and TRBJ1-3; D is unclear. The CDR3 has 16 amino acids. Germline CDR1 is SGHNT and CDR2 is YYREEE (reference sequence). Deletions cut 1 base from V and 0 bases from J, with 11 bases between. DNA of the CDR3: TGTGCCAGCAGCTTGCAAGGCGGCAGCTCTGGAAACACCATATATTTT. Its translation is CASSLQGGSSGNTIYF.

This clone was recorded once. The chain has TRBV7-2 and TRBJ2-7; maybe TRBD2 (6 bases). The CDR3 consists of 19 residues. In germline, CDR1 is SGHTA, CDR2 FQGNSA. V shed 1 base and J shed 0 bases, with 22 bases lying between them. CDR3 sequence (DNA): TGTGCCAGCAGCTTAGGGCACGGTTGGAGGGGCCTGAGCTCCTACGAGCAGTACTTC. This encodes CASSLGHGWRGLSSYEQYF.

The chain couples TRBV11-2 to TRBJ1-5, with D possibly matching TRBD1 (6 bases). V was pared by 6 bases and J by 6 bases, with 12 bases between. Germline CDR1 SGHAT, CDR2 FQNNGV. CDR3 length: 13 amino acids. For the CDR3, the DNA is TGTGCCAGCAGTATCACAGGGACTCAGCCCCAGCATTTT. The encoded protein is CASSITGTQPQHF.

The chain recombines TRBV5-1 with TRBJ2-7, with D unclear. V was shortened by 0 bases and J by 3 bases, with 16 bases between the two germline ends. Germline V gene data show CDR1 as SGHRS and CDR2 as YFSETQ. The CDR3 runs to 16 residues. The CDR3 sequence: CASSLAPRPSLYEQYF. The CDR3 nucleotides are TGCGCCAGCAGCTTGGCCCCGCGGCCCTCCCTCTACGAGCAGTACTTC.

The CDR3 nucleotides are TGTGCCAGTAGTATCCAGGGGGCGTCCTACGAGCAGTACTTC. Translation: CASSIQGASYEQYF. The V gene is TRBV19, the J gene TRBJ2-7; 8 bases line up with TRBD1. CDR3 length: 14 residues. V lost 3 bases and J lost 1; bases outside the gene matches: 2. Per the germline V gene, CDR1 is LNHDA and CDR2 is SQIVND (reference sequence).

This chain connects TRBV7-2 to TRBJ2-1; weak D call: TRBD2 (6 bases). This CDR3 is 13 amino acids long. CDR1 and CDR2 (germline): SGHTA, FQGNSA. Trimming pared 5 bases from V and 10 bases from J, leaving 15 bases between. The CDR3 nucleotides are TGTGCCAGCAGCCTCGAACACCTAGCGGAGCAGTTCTTC. It specifies CASSLEHLAEQFF.

The chain joins TRBV11-2 to TRBJ2-3, with 13 bases aligning to TRBD2. The CDR3 runs to 18 residues. In germline, CDR1 is SGHAT, CDR2 FQNNGV. V lost 1 base, J lost 6 bases, and 10 bases stayed unmatched. CDR3 sequence: CASSLVLTGTSGDDTQYF. The DNA of the CDR3 is TGTGCCAGCAGCTTAGTCTTAACCGGGACTAGCGGGGACGATACGCAGTATTTT.

The V call is TRBV6-1, the J call TRBJ1-3; D is perhaps TRBD1 (6 bases). Trimming removed 1 base at V and 4 bases at J, with 14 bases between. The CDR3 contains 16 residues. Germline assignment: CDR1 MNHNS and CDR2 SASEGT. DNA of the CDR3: TGTGCCAGCAGTGAAGAGGGTCGGCAGGGGGGAAACACCATATATTTT. Its protein product is CASSEEGRQGGNTIYF.